This T cell receptor beta chain was captured in a study of follicular helper T cells after annual influenza vaccination. General study points: Each annual vaccination recalled recurring oligoclonal ICOS+CD38+ cTfh clonotypes.

The CDR3 is 17 amino acids. Germline V gives CDR1 SGDLS, CDR2 YYNGEE. Trimming took off 0 bases at V and 4 bases at J, with 17 bases between the two ends. Time point defined: 2014-2015 season, 7 days after vaccination. About this clone: Its antigen is not known.

Measured with immunoSEQ multiplex PCR; TCRdb has only the in-frame clones, and not every one. The table lists 9,000 to 13,000 clones, under 85% of them singletons. Sequenced material: CXCR5- memory CD4+ T cells sorted from blood, taken 7 days after influenza vaccination. This receptor was obtained from an adult who received the influenza vaccine. V gene TRBV9 combines with J gene TRBJ2-1, with D possibly matching TRBD2 (5 bases). In DNA form, the CDR3 reads TGTGCCAGCAGCGTAGACGGTCTAGCAATAAATTACAATGAGCAGTTCTTC. Protein: CASSVDGLAINYNEQFF.